This TCR beta chain originates from a study of cytomegalovirus exposure and HLA in healthy donors (dated by TCRdb to 2016 to 2017). With regard to the full study: An earlier analysis of approximately 640 of the donors reported about 250 Gb of sequence data and about 100 million unique TCR beta sequences from roughly 180 million T cells. Approximately 300 gigabases of sequencing data and 91 million or so unique TCR sequences made up an early release that covered approximately 700 HLA-typed donors. Among the roughly 400 genotyped donors, roughly 80% belonged to the genetic ancestry cluster associated with self-reported Caucasian donors. The study aimed to test whether signatures of past pathogen exposure could be identified by cataloging public T cell receptors. The study profiled the T cell repertoires of fewer than 850 subjects by immunosequencing and related them to cytomegalovirus serostatus. Besides the first cohort of roughly 660 subjects, a separate validation cohort made up of 120 different subjects was used. To predict cytomegalovirus infection status, the study combined high-throughput TCR immunosequencing, statistical association of individual TCRs with disease status, and machine learning. A later analysis re-examined previously published TCR beta repertoires from about 700 donors and added high-resolution HLA genotyping to investigate patterns of TCR occurrence. Rather than drawing on any new phenotypic data, the later analysis identified candidate immune exposures from TCR beta sequences and the way those sequences occurred across donors. To decide whether each TCR beta V gene segment behaved as functional or pseudogenic, an earlier analysis of some 570 of the donors relied on high-throughput TCR beta sequencing. Alongside the repertoire data, information on donor age, sex, ethnicity and CMV serostatus was compiled. A later genetic analysis took genome-wide SNP genotypes for about 60% of the roughly 670 donors and used that subset as a discovery cohort. Every discovery cohort repertoire had been produced on one sequencing platform. Both class I and class II loci were covered by HLA typing, at four-digit resolution. Typing coverage differed by locus: A, B, C, DRB1 and DQB1 were typed in roughly 620-640 donors, DQA1 in about 500, DPA1 in 606, and DPB1 in roughly 450. A handful of DR-DQ haplotypes were handled as single units for association and clustering because linkage in the cohort was strong. Across 300 to 400 genotyped donors of the cohort, an average of about 240,000 unique TCR beta nucleotide sequences per donor were sequenced, and roughly 17% of those sequences were non-productive.

What the research found in general, with its limitations: Specific HLA alleles were associated with over 15,000 TCR beta sequences at a false discovery rate of 0.05 in a later analysis. Across donors, most TCR sequences were observed very rarely, whereas some public TCRs were present in many individuals. Several of the top co-occurrence clusters appeared to be linked to parvovirus B19, influenza, CMV and Epstein-Barr virus, according to a later analysis. A further reported finding was that TCR beta sequences accurately predicted the HLA-A and HLA-B alleles for most subjects in the first cohort. Roughly uniform sequencing depth across donors was assumed in presence/absence analyses, although this assumption may not hold. A few of the identified cytomegalovirus-associated TCR beta chains were confirmed in vitro to be specific for cytomegalovirus antigens. A group of highly shared sequence variants was considered likely to be a technical artifact of the sequencing pipeline. An earlier analysis of approximately 530 of the donors showed that most TCR beta V segments appeared in productive rearrangements either about 90% or about 30% of the time, which broadly matched IMGT annotations. In a later analysis, TCR association rates were found to vary across HLA loci, with the most associated TCRs seen for DRB1 alleles and the fewest for HLA-C alleles. When HLA alleles, especially DR and DQ, strongly co-occurred, attributing TCR associations to individual alleles was difficult. The study listed around 160 TCR beta chains as associated with cytomegalovirus. HLA typing was unavailable for some donors at each locus, so association tests used only the typed subset. The classifier was reported to diagnose cytomegalovirus status with high specificity and sensitivity in both the original cohort and the validation cohort. The 87-base-pair reads could not distinguish some IMGT-functional V segments, including TRBV6-2 and TRBV6-3, so those segments were excluded. The only immune exposure information available for the cohort was CMV serostatus. A later genetic analysis reported fewer N-insertions in productive TCRs among donors in an Asian-associated ancestry cluster than the approximately 700-donor mean. A later genetic analysis associated a missense DCLRE1C variant with V-gene and J-gene trimming of TCR beta chains, and an independent cohort replicated the association. In a later analysis, HLA-associated TCR beta chains showed more clonal expansion and lower generation probabilities than non-associated chains that were equally common. According to a later analysis, most CMV-associated TCR beta chains appeared to be HLA-restricted, and the HLA associations seemed to be driven largely by CMV exposure. Linkage disequilibrium might explain the correlated functional status among segregating V segments, but an unknown experimental factor could not be ruled out. It was suggested by the authors that the approach could potentially be generalized to other disease states and immunological phenotypes. The cohort was sequenced for TCR beta chains only, and without alpha or paired-chain data the features that could be detected were limited. The earlier analysis of around 600 of the donors excluded some 16 rarely observed V segments, including chromosome 9 orphons, because counts were too low.

The library was generated by the immunoSEQ multiplex PCR assay. The multiplex PCR relied on a mix of 60 forward primers for TCR Vbeta segments and 13 reverse primers for TCR Jbeta segments. The CDR3 region of rearranged TCR beta genes was amplified from genomic DNA with a multiplex PCR assay. On the Illumina HiSeq System, the amplified TCR beta libraries were sequenced as 87-base-pair reads. Regarding the original processing steps: In a later analysis, 80 million or so unique TCR beta chains were counted across the roughly 610 repertoires, and roughly 11 million of these chains were shared by at least two donors. Raw reads were error-corrected and collapsed into unique sequences by a nearest-neighbor algorithm in which closely related sequences were merged to remove PCR and sequencing errors. To assign V, D and J gene segments, CDR3 sequences were aligned to IMGT reference sequences. Each retained sequence needed at least a six-nucleotide match to both a V gene segment and a J gene segment. Rearrangements were called productive when the CDR3 lacked stop codons and stayed in frame with V and J; all others were non-productive. Following IMGT convention, CDR3 was defined as the stretch from the second conserved V-encoded cysteine up to the conserved J-encoded phenylalanine. In an earlier analysis of more than 550 of the donors, sequences lacking an unambiguous match to a single V gene segment were excluded. In an earlier analysis of about 590 of the donors, a V segment was called functional when productive rearrangements were above 56.7%, and segregating when the standard deviation between donors exceeded 5%. A statistical classification framework was developed to diagnose cytomegalovirus status using the catalog of TCR beta chain sequences. In a later analysis, TCR nucleotide sequences were compared against IMGT/GENE-DB human TR gene sequences so that V and J genes could be assigned. A later analysis assigned CDR3 sequences and most-parsimonious VDJ recombination scenarios with the TCRdist pipeline. In a later analysis, each TCR beta chain was defined by its CDR3 amino acid sequence together with its V-gene family, and reads without a unique V-gene family were excluded. A later analysis removed several hundred highly shared, low-generation-probability nucleotide sequences to deal with suspected cross-contamination and a sequencing artifact. In a later analysis, a clonal expansion index for each public chain was calculated from normalized within-repertoire ranks of inferred template counts. Generation probabilities in a later analysis came from a VDJ recombination model fitted to out-of-frame rearrangements, and those results were checked against IGoR. In a later analysis, TCR-TCR, TCR-HLA and TCR-CMV co-occurrence was scored with hypergeometric tests, and a repertoire-size bias correction was applied to TCR pairs. A later analysis estimated false discovery rates by permuting HLA or CMV assignments 20 times. A later analysis grouped co-occurring TCRs with DBSCAN, adding TCRdist sequence similarity when clustering within HLA-allele-positive subsets. Repertoires with fewer than 30,000 or more than 120,000 public chains were left out of co-occurrence clustering, as were about 5 repertoires with anomalous nucleotide sharing. The table comes from immuneACCESS by way of TCRdb, which keeps in-frame sequences with V and J called. Part of the clones is missing from these tables; in studies checked, under half for an unresolved V gene and the rest for unknown reasons. From that table come the V and J calls and clone size; the DNA was used to work out D and trimming. This sample holds over 150,000 clones; roughly 73% were observed only once. The ten largest clones take up 4.9% of the sample.

The cohort comprised 550 to 700 healthy bone marrow donors. All cohort members were sampled while nominally healthy, although unrecorded immune exposures were likely present. The donor tested CMV seronegative and was one of the 352 seronegative cohort members. A peripheral blood sample was provided by each donor, and peripheral blood mononuclear cells were used for TCR beta sequencing. The Qiagen DNeasy Blood Extraction Kit was used to extract genomic DNA from the blood cell samples. The CDR3 contains 13 residues, cysteine and phenylalanine counted. CDR3 DNA only is kept here, 39 bases in frame from base 1. Relative to germline, V is 6 bases shorter and J is 5 bases shorter, with 14 bases between their ends. CDR1 is given as LGHNT and CDR2 as FRNRAP, both from the germline V gene. Notes on this clone: No cognate antigen has been identified for it. It has no much larger one-base neighbor in the sample; base qualities were not kept.

The sequence was collected from a male donor in good health and CMV-seronegative. Recombination connected TRBV12-5 to TRBJ2-7, with the D gene not clear enough to name. The sample was PBMCs. The CDR3 is CASGPPDADEQYF. The nucleotide sequence reads as follows: TGTGCTAGTGGGCCTCCCGACGCGGACGAGCAGTACTTC.